This T cell receptor (beta chain) was documented in a study of CD8 T cells in ankylosing spondylitis. Trimming shortened V by 5 bases and J by 2 bases, and 7 bases separated the two germline ends. There are 13 residues in the CDR3. General study results and limits: Disease-associated clones were reportedly significantly overrepresented in matched ankylosing spondylitis synovial fluid. Reports of some motif variants in reactive arthritis synovial fluid and blood predate this one.

Molecular-barcoded quantitative 5'-RACE produced these TCR beta libraries. TCRdb re-called the 5' RACE reads with MiXCR, one entry per CDR3 protein. In the table there are fewer than 250,000 distinct CDR3 sequences, roughly 26% of which are singletons. A remark on this clonotype: Its specificity is unknown.

The V gene is TRBV12-3 or TRBV12-4, the J gene TRBJ1-5; unclear D gene. Material for sequencing was blood, either unsorted or a sorted T cell fraction (not recorded which). The receptor comes from a male donor with ankylosing spondylitis or in good health (not recorded which). DNA of the CDR3: TGTGCCAGCAGTGCGGCGGGCAATCAGCCCCAGCATTTT. Protein: CASSAAGNQPQHF.